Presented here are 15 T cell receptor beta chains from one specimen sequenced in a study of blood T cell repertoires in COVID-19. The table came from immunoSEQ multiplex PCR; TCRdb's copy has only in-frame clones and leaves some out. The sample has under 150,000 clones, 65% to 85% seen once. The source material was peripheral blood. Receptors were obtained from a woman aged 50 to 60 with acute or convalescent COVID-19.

CDR3 sequence (DNA): TGTGCCAGCAGCCCTCGGACAGTCCTCACTGAAGCTTTCTTT. Its protein product is CASSPRTVLTEAFF. The chain recombines TRBV3-1 (or the pseudogene TRBV3-2) with TRBJ1-1; maybe TRBD1 (6 bases). The CDR3 is 14 amino acids. Trimming pared 4 bases from V and 4 bases from J, leaving 13 bases between. Germline loops: CDR1 LGHDT, CDR2 YNNKEL (reference sequence).

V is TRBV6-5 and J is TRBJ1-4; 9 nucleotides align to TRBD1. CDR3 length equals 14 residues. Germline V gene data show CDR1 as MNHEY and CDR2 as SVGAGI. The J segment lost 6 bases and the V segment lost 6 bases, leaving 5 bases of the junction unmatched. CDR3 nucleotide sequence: TGTGCCAGCAGGCCGGGACAGGGATATGAAAAACTGTTTTTT. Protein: CASRPGQGYEKLFF.

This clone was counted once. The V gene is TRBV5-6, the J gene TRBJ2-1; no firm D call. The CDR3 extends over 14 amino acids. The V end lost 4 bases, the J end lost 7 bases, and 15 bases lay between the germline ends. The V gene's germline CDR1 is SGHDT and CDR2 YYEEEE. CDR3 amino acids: CASSPFLTENEQFF. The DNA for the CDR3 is TGTGCCAGCAGCCCCTTCCTCACAGAGAATGAGCAGTTCTTC.

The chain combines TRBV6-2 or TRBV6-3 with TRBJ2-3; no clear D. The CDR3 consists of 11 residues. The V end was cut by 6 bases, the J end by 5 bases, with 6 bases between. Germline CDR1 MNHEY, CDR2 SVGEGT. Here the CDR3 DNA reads TGTGCCAGCAGCCGCGGAGATACGCAGTATTTT. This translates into CASSRGDTQYF.

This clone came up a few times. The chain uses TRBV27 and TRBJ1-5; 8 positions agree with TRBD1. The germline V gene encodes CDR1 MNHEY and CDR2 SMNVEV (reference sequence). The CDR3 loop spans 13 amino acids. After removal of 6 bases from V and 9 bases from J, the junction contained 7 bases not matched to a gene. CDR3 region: CASRGQDFWPQHF. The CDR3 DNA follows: TGTGCCAGCAGGGGACAGGACTTCTGGCCCCAGCATTTT.

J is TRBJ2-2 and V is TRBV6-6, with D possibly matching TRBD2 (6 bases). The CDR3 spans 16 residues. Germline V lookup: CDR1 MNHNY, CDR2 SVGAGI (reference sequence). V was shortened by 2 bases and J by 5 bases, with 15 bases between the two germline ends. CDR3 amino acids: CASSYPGTLETGELFF. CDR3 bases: TGTGCCAGCAGTTACCCCGGGACTCTTGAGACCGGGGAGCTGTTTTTT.

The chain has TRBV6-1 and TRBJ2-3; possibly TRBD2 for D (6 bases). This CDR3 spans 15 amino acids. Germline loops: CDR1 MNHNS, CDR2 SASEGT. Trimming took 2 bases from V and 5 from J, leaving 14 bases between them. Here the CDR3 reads CASSEPGLHKDTQYF. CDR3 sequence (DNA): TGTGCCAGCAGTGAACCGGGACTCCATAAAGATACGCAGTATTTT.

The DNA of the CDR3 is TGTGCCATCAGGGAGACAGGGGATCAGCCCCAGCATTTT. It is translated as CAIRETGDQPQHF. V is TRBV10-3 and J is TRBJ1-5; 8 bases align to TRBD1. This CDR3 spans 13 amino acids. The V and J ends lost 6 bases and 5 bases, in that order; junction bases with no gene match: 3. In germline, CDR1 is ENHRY, CDR2 SYGVKD.

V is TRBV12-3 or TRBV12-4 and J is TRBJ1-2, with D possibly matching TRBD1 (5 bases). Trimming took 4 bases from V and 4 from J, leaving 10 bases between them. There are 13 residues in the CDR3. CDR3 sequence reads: CASSSGLFYGYTF. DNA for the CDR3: TGTGCCAGCAGTTCGGGACTTTTCTATGGCTACACCTTC.

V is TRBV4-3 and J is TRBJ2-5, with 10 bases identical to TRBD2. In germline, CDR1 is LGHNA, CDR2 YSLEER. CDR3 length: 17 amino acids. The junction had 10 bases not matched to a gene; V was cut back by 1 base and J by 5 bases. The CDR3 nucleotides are TGCGCCAGCAGCCAAGCGATAGCGGGGGGCCTTGGGGAGACCCAGTACTTC. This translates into CASSQAIAGGLGETQYF.

The CDR3: CASSRGQGVEKQFF. CDR3 sequence (DNA): TGTGCCAGCAGCCGGGGACAGGGCGTGGAAAAGCAGTTCTTC. This chain links TRBV28 with TRBJ2-1, with 9 bases aligning to TRBD1. CDR1 and CDR2 (germline): MDHEN, SYDVKM. This CDR3 is built from 14 residues. Trimming removed 6 bases from V and 11 bases from J; junction bases left unmatched: 11.

The CDR3 sequence: CASSLSSRAPLHF. CDR3 DNA sequence: TGTGCCAGCAGTTTATCTAGTCGGGCACCCCTCCACTTT. This chain joins TRBV12-3 or TRBV12-4 and TRBJ1-6, with unresolved D. Trimming took off 2 bases at V and 11 bases at J, with 10 bases between the two ends. There are 13 residues in the CDR3.

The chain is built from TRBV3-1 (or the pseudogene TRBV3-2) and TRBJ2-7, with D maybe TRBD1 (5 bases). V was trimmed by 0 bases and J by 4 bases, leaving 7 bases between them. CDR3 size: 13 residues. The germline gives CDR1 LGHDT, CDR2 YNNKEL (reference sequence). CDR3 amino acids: CASSQETAYEQYF. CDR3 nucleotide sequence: TGTGCCAGCAGCCAAGAGACAGCATACGAGCAGTACTTC.

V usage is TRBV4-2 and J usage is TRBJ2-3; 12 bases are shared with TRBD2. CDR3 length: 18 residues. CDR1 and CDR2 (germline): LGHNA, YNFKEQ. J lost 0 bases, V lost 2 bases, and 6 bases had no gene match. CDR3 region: CASSQLTSGGLSTDTQYF. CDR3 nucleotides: TGTGCCAGCAGCCAATTGACTAGCGGGGGACTTAGCACAGATACGCAGTATTTT.

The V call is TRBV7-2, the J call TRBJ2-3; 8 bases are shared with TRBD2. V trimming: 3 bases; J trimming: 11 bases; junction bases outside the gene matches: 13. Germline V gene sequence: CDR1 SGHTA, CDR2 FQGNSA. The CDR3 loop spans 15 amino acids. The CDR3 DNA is TGTGCCAGCAGCTTTGCGGGGGGCATTCAGTATTTGCAGTATTTT. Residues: CASSFAGGIQYLQYF.